A single sample is the source of the 11 T cell receptor beta chains below, sequenced in a study of blood T cells in healthy people across ages. The use of a sample-barcoded 5' primer and a J-beta primer mix characterized a second PCR of roughly 6 to 11 cycles. TCRdb analysed the 5' RACE reads with MiXCR anew, one entry per CDR3 protein. Of approximately 600,000 distinct CDR3 sequences listed, approximately 50% are singletons. The sequenced material came from blood. The receptors were gathered from a man in his fifties or sixties in good health.

This rearrangement joins TRBV12-3 or TRBV12-4 to TRBJ2-7; perhaps TRBD2 as D (5 bases). V lost 1 base to trimming and J lost 5 bases, with 12 bases between them. There are 14 residues in the CDR3. The CDR3 DNA reads as TGTGCCAGCAGTTTAGGTAGAGGGATCCACGAGCAGTACTTC. Its protein is CASSLGRGIHEQYF.

This rearrangement joins TRBV20-1 to TRBJ2-5, with 10 bases aligning to TRBD1. The end of the DNA is better explained by TRBJ2-7, so the J call may be wrong. Germline values: CDR1 DFQATT, CDR2 SNEGSKA (reference sequence). This CDR3 is built from 13 residues. The CDR3 bases are TGCAGTGCAACCGGGACAGGGGAAGACGAGCAGTACTTC. Its translation: CSATGTGEDEQYF.

V gene TRBV6-5 combines with J gene TRBJ2-7; D gene unclear. The length of the CDR3 is 14 residues. Germline loops: CDR1 MNHEY, CDR2 SVGAGI. The V end was cut by 2 bases, the J end by 0 bases, with 8 bases between. CDR3 loop: CASSYAKSSYEQYF. The CDR3 coding sequence is TGTGCCAGCAGTTACGCGAAATCCTCCTACGAGCAGTACTTC.

V gene TRBV7-9 combines with J gene TRBJ2-3, with D possibly TRBD2 on 6 matching bases. Trimming shortened V by 4 bases and J by 0 bases, and 11 bases separated the two germline ends. CDR3 size: 15 residues. Germline CDR1 is SEHNR and CDR2 is FQNEAQ (reference sequence). In DNA form, the CDR3 reads TGTGCCAGCAGCTCCCGACTAGAGAGCACAGATACGCAGTATTTT. Residues: CASSSRLESTDTQYF.

This clonotype was seen a few times. The chain joins TRBV7-2 to TRBJ2-5; no clear D. The CDR3 loop spans 14 amino acids. CDR1 SGHTA and CDR2 FQGNSA come from the germline V gene. V was clipped by 1 base and J by 1 base, with 7 bases between them. In DNA, the CDR3 is TGTGCCAGCAGCTTAGAGTACGGCCAAGAGACCCAGTACTTC. It translates to CASSLEYGQETQYF.

This chain connects TRBV7-9 to TRBJ2-5; no reliable D call. Germline loops: CDR1 SEHNR, CDR2 FQNEAQ (reference sequence). The CDR3 extends over 13 amino acids. V was clipped by 3 bases and J by 3 bases, with 8 bases between them. This chain's CDR3 is CASSLIGKETQYF. CDR3 bases: TGTGCCAGCAGCTTGATAGGGAAAGAGACCCAGTACTTC.

The V and J genes are TRBV6-2 or TRBV6-3 and TRBJ2-5, with TRBD2 matching over 10 bases. The germline V gene encodes CDR1 MNHEY and CDR2 SVGEGT. CDR3 length: 16 residues. With 6 bases clipped from V and 11 bases from J, the junction kept 18 bases outside the gene matches. This CDR3 reads CASRLAGGSSYNEQYF. CDR3 sequence (DNA): TGTGCCAGCAGATTAGCGGGGGGTAGCTCCTACAATGAGCAGTACTTC.

The genes are TRBV12-3 or TRBV12-4 and TRBJ1-1; D may be TRBD1 (6 bases). The CDR3 spans 13 residues. With 5 bases removed from V and 4 bases from J, the gap between germline ends came to 11 bases. CDR3 in amino acids: CASSTRGFTEAFF. Written as DNA, the CDR3 is TGTGCCAGCAGTACCAGGGGATTCACTGAAGCTTTCTTT.

The chain is built from TRBV12-3 or TRBV12-4 and TRBJ1-2, with D tentatively TRBD1 (6 bases). Trimming stripped 0 bases from V and 7 bases from J, with 12 bases between. CDR3 length equals 14 residues. In DNA, the CDR3 is TGTGCCAGCAGTTTAGCGGGGGCGGCGGGTGGCTACACCTTC. Translating it yields CASSLAGAAGGYTF.

The chain recombines TRBV6-1 with TRBJ2-7, with D perhaps given as TRBD1 or TRBD2 (5 bases each). The V gene's germline CDR1 is MNHNS and CDR2 SASEGT. CDR3 length: 13 residues. Trimming cost V 8 bases and J 3 bases, with 14 bases left between them. CDR3 coding DNA: TGTGCCAGCGGTGTTGGGGGAATCTACGAGCAGTACTTC. Translation gives CASGVGGIYEQYF.

The rearrangement joins TRBV12-3 or TRBV12-4 to TRBJ2-7, with D possibly matching TRBD1 (5 bases). The CDR3 is 15 amino acids. Trimming stripped 3 bases from V and 2 bases from J, with 14 bases between. The CDR3 DNA follows: TGTGCCAGCAGTTTGGGGCCGGACACCCCCTACGAGCAGTACTTC. Residues: CASSLGPDTPYEQYF.